The rows below give T cell receptor beta chains drawn from one sample of a study of graft-versus-host responses after intestinal transplantation. Sequencing used immunoSEQ multiplex PCR; TCRdb keeps in-frame clones, though not all of them. The sample lists roughly 10,000 clones, approximately 32% occurring once. The source material was alloreactive CD4+ T cells from a mixed lymphocyte reaction culture, sampled before transplantation. These receptors came from a human patient who was an organ donor for intestinal transplantation. The CDR3 runs from the conserved cysteine through the conserved F or W. The D gene is left open where the match is weak.

NA	TRBV5-4	TRBJ1-1	CASSSPGQGHTEAFF
NA	TRBV6-1	TRBJ1-1	CASITQTVTEAFF
NA	TRBV10-3	TRBJ2-7	CAISDPTLAYEQYF
TRBD2	TRBV7-9	TRBJ2-7	CASSSGTSGSYEQYF
TRBD2	TRBV2	TRBJ2-1	CASSGLAGGPWFF